This passage covers 14 T cell receptor beta chains from one sample sequenced in a study of blood T cell repertoires in COVID-19. This table comes from immunoSEQ multiplex PCR, and its TCRdb copy is limited to in-frame clones, with some not included. This table has around 150,000 clones, 84% appearing once. The sequenced material came from peripheral blood. Receptors originate from a human donor in a cohort sampled during active COVID-19.

V and J are TRBV6-2 or TRBV6-3 and TRBJ2-5; 9 bases map to TRBD1. Germline lookup yields CDR1 MNHEY and CDR2 SVGEGT. After removal of 5 bases from V and 3 bases from J, the junction contained 7 bases not matched to a gene. There are 15 residues in the CDR3. The CDR3 nucleotides read TGTGCCAGCAGTCGGGGACAGGGACGCGAAGAGACCCAGTACTTC. Its translation is CASSRGQGREETQYF.

The V call is TRBV15, the J call TRBJ2-6, with D perhaps matching TRBD1 (6 bases). CDR3 size: 16 residues. The V end lost 1 base, the J end lost 2 bases, and 9 bases lay between the germline ends. CDR1 and CDR2 from the germline V gene are LNHNV and YYDKDF (reference sequence). The CDR3 reads CATSRGAGAGANVLTF. The CDR3 DNA follows: TGTGCCACCAGCAGAGGTGCAGGGGCTGGGGCCAACGTCCTGACTTTC.

This clone occurred a few times. The genes are TRBV5-1 and TRBJ1-3; 10 bases are a match to TRBD1. This CDR3 is built from 15 residues. V was clipped by 4 bases and J by 2 bases; unmatched bases: 3. Looked up from germline, CDR1 is SGHRS and CDR2 is YFSETQ. CDR3 region: CASSRGTGAGNTIYF. In DNA form, the CDR3 reads TGCGCCAGCAGCAGGGGGACAGGGGCTGGAAACACCATATATTTT.

CDR3 nucleotide sequence: TGCGCCAGCAGCTTGCCAAGACAGACGAACACTGAAGCTTTCTTT. This translates into CASSLPRQTNTEAFF. The gene calls are TRBV5-1 and TRBJ1-1; a weak D match, TRBD1 (5 bases). The CDR3 covers 15 residues. Germline V lookup: CDR1 SGHRS, CDR2 YFSETQ. Trimming stripped 1 base from V and 1 base from J, with 11 bases between.

The rearrangement links TRBV6-2 or TRBV6-3 to TRBJ1-5, with D uncertain. Germline CDR1 and CDR2: MNHEY and SVGEGT. The length of the CDR3 is 14 residues. V shed 5 bases and J shed 10 bases, with 18 bases lying between them. This chain's CDR3 is CASSGRLYLIPQHF. The CDR3 bases are TGTGCCAGCAGTGGCAGACTGTATTTGATCCCCCAGCATTTT.

The chain couples TRBV5-6 to TRBJ2-2, with 12 nucleotides matching TRBD2. The CDR3 runs 15 residues. From germline, CDR1 is SGHDT and CDR2 YYEEEE. The ends lost 5 bases at V and 6 bases at J; junction bases unmatched: 5. The CDR3 spells CASRTSGGGSGELFF. In nucleotides, the CDR3 is TGTGCCAGCAGGACTAGCGGGGGCGGGTCCGGGGAGCTGTTTTTT.

This clone was seen just once. V is TRBV27 and J is TRBJ2-3; TRBD2 matches at 10 bases. The J segment lost 2 bases and the V segment lost 6 bases, leaving 5 bases of the junction unmatched. The CDR3 length is 15 residues. The germline V gene encodes CDR1 MNHEY and CDR2 SMNVEV (reference sequence). This CDR3 reads CASRIAGGHTDTQYF. The CDR3 coding sequence is TGTGCCAGCAGGATAGCGGGGGGCCACACAGATACGCAGTATTTT.

The genes are TRBV7-2 and TRBJ1-3, with a tentative D call TRBD1 (5 bases). This CDR3 is built from 13 residues. Germline V gene sequence: CDR1 SGHTA, CDR2 FQGNSA. Trimming took 5 bases from V and 4 from J, leaving 9 bases between them. The CDR3 protein is CASSENRGNTIYF. In DNA, the CDR3 is TGTGCCAGCAGCGAAAACAGGGGAAACACCATATATTTT.

The rearrangement joins TRBV19 to TRBJ2-2; perhaps TRBD2 as D (7 bases). This CDR3 comprises 15 residues. Between the trimmed V and J ends, which lost 3 bases and 4 bases, there was a span of 12 bases. Germline lookup yields CDR1 LNHDA and CDR2 SQIVND (reference sequence). The CDR3 nucleotides are TGTGCCAGTAGTATGGAGGGGGGGCCCACCGGGGAGCTGTTTTTT. Amino acids: CASSMEGGPTGELFF. Drawing the rest from reference TRBV19 and TRBJ2-2, the complete variable domain is DGGITQSPKYLFRKEGQNVTLSCEQNLNHDAMYWYRQDPGQGLRLIYYSQIVNDFQKGDIAEGYSVSREKKESFPLTVTSAQKNPTAFYLCASSMEGGPTGELFFGEGSRLTVL.

In DNA form, the CDR3 reads TGTGCCAGCAGTCGCCCGGGGACTGGGGGTGTCTACGAGCAGTACTTC. Protein product: CASSRPGTGGVYEQYF. The chain has TRBV6-2 or TRBV6-3 and TRBJ2-7; a weak D match, TRBD2 (6 bases). CDR3 size: 16 residues. Trimming stripped 5 bases from V and 3 bases from J, with 20 bases between. Germline V CDR1 and CDR2: MNHEY, SVGEGT.

The chain combines TRBV20-1 with TRBJ1-2, with 8 bases aligning to TRBD1. The CDR3 consists of 11 residues. The germline V gene has CDR1 DFQATT and CDR2 SNEGSKA (reference sequence). After removal of 6 bases from V and 7 bases from J, the junction contained 4 bases not matched to a gene. The CDR3 protein is CSAKDRVGYTF. The CDR3 region has the DNA TGCAGTGCCAAGGACAGGGTTGGCTACACCTTC.

V and J are TRBV15 and TRBJ2-7; D possibly corresponds to TRBD2 (5 bases). The germline gives CDR1 LNHNV, CDR2 YYDKDF (reference sequence). The ends were cut back, 0 bases at V and 0 bases at J, with 9 bases in the middle. The CDR3 runs to 15 residues. In DNA, the CDR3 is TGTGCCACCAGCAGAGACAGACTATACTCCTACGAGCAGTACTTC. It specifies CATSRDRLYSYEQYF. The full variable domain, rest sourced from reference TRBV15 and TRBJ2-7, is DAMVIQNPRYQVTQFGKPVTLSCSQTLNHNVMYWYQQKSSQAPKLLFHYYDKDFNNEADTPDNFQSRRPNTSFCFLDIRSPGLGDTAMYLCATSRDRLYSYEQYFGPGTRLTVT.

This chain uses TRBV28 with TRBJ2-4; 7 bases are a match to TRBD2. V trimming: 8 bases; J trimming: 7 bases; junction bases outside the gene matches: 14. This CDR3 comprises 15 residues. CDR1 is MDHEN and CDR2 is SYDVKM in the germline V gene. Here the CDR3 reads CASHWGGDGPNIQYF. In nucleotides, the CDR3 is TGTGCCAGCCACTGGGGGGGGGATGGCCCTAACATTCAGTACTTC.

This chain links TRBV11-2 with TRBJ2-2, with unresolved D. This CDR3 region has 14 residues. V was trimmed by 1 base and J by 4 bases, leaving 7 bases between them. Per germline, CDR1 SGHAT and CDR2 FQNNGV. The CDR3 here is CASSLGQITGELFF. Written as DNA, the CDR3 is TGTGCCAGCAGCTTAGGACAAATCACCGGGGAGCTGTTTTTT.